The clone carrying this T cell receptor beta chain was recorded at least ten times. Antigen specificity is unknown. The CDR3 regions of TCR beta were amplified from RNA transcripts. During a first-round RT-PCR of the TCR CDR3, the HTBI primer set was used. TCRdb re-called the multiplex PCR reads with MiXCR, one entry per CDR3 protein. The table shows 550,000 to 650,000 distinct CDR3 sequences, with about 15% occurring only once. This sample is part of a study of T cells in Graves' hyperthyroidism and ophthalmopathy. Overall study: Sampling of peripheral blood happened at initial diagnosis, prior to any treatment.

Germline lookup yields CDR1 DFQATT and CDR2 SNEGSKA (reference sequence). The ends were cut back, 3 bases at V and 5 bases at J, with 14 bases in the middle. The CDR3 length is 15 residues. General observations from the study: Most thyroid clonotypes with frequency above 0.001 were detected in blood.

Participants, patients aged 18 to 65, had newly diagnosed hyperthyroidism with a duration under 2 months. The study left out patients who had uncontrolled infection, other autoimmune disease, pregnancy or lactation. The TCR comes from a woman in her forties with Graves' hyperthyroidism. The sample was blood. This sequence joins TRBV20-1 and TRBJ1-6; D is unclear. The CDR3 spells CSASFENRHNSPLHF. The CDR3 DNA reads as TGCAGTGCTAGTTTTGAGAACCGGCATAATTCACCCCTCCACTTT.